This T cell receptor (beta chain) was recorded in a study of blood T cell repertoires in COVID-19. In the original workflow: The assay estimated nucleated cells by amplifying reference gene primers. TCRdb keeps only in-frame clones here, not all; method: immunoSEQ multiplex PCR. D and trimming were read from the DNA, whereas the V and J calls and clone size are those reported in that table. The profile covers just over 300,000 clones, with 75% to 90% appearing a single time and roughly 8.9% taken by the ten largest. Looked up from germline, CDR1 is LGHNA and CDR2 is YNFKEQ. The CDR3 is 14 residues long. The ends were cut back, 2 bases at V and 6 bases at J, with 8 bases in the middle.

The TCR originated in a woman in her forties who had recovered from COVID-19. Sequencing was carried out using PBMCs or T cells enriched from blood (not recorded which). The V gene is TRBV4-2, the J gene TRBJ1-6; no reliable D call. For the CDR3, the DNA is TGTGCCAGCAGCCAAATCCCCGTTAATTCACCCCTCCACTTT. Protein sequence: CASSQIPVNSPLHF.